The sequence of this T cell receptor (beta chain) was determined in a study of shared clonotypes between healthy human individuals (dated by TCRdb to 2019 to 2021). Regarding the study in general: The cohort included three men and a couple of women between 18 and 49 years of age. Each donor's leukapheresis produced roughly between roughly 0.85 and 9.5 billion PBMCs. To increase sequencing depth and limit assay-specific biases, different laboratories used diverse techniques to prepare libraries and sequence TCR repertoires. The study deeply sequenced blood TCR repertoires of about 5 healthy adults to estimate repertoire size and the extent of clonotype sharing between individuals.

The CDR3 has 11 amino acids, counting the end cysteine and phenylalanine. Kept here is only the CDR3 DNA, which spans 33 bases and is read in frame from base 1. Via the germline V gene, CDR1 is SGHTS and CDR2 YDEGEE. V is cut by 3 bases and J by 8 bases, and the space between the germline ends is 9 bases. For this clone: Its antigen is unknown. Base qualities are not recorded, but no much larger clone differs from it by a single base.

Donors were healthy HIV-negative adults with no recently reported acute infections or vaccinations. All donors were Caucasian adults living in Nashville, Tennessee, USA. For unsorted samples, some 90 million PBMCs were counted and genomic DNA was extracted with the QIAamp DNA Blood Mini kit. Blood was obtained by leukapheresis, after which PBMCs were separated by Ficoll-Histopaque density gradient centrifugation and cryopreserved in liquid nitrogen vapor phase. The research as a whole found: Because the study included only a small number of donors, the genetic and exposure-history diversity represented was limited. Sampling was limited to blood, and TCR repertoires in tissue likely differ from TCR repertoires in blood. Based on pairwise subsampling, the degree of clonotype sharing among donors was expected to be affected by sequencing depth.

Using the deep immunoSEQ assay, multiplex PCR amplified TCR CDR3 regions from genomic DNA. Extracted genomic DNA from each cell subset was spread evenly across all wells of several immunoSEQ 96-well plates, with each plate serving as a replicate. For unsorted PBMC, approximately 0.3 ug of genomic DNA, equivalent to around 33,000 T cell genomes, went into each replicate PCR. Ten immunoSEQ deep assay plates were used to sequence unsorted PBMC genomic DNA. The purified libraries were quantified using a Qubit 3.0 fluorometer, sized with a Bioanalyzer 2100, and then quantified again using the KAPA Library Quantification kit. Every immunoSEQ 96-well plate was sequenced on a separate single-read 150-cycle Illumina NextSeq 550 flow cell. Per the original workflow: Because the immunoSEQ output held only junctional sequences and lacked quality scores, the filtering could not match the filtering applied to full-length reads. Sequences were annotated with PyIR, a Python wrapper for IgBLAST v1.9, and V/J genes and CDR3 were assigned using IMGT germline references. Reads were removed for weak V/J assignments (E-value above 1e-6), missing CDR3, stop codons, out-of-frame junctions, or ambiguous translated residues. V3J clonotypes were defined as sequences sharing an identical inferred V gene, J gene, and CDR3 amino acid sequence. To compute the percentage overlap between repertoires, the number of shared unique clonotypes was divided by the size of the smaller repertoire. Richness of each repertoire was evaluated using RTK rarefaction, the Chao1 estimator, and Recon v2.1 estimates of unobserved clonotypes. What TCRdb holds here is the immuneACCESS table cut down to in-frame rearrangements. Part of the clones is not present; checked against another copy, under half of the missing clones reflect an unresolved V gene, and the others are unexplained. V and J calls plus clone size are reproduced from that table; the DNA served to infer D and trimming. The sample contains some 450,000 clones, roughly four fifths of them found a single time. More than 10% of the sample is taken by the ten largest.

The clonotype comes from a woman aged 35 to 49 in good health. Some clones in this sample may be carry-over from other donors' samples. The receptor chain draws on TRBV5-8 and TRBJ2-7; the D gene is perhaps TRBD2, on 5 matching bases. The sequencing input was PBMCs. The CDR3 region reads CASSWSGKQYF. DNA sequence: TGTGCCAGCAGCTGGAGCGGCAAGCAGTACTTC.